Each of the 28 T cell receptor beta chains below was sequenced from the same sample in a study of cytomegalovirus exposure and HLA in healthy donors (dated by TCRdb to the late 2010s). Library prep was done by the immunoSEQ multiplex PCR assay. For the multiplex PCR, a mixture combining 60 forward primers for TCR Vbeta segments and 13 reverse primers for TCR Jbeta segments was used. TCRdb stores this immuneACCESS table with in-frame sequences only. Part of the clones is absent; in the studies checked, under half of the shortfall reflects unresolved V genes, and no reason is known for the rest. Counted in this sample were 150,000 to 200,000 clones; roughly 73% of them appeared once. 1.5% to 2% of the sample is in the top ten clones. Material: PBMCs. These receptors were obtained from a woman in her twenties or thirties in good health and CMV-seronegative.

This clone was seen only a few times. CDR3 amino acids: CASRGLDRGETNYGYTF. The CDR3 nucleotides read TGTGCCAGCAGGGGTCTGGACAGGGGGGAAACTAACTATGGCTACACCTTC. V gene TRBV25-1 combines with J gene TRBJ1-2, with TRBD1 matching 10 bases. The J segment lost 0 bases and the V segment lost 6 bases, leaving 10 bases of the junction unmatched. This CDR3 is 17 amino acids long. Looked up from germline, CDR1 is MGHDK and CDR2 is SYGVNS.

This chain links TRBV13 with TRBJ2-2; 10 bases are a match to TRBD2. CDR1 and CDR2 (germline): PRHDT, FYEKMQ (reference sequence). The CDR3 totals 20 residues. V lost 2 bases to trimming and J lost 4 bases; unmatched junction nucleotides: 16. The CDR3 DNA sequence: TGTGCCAGCAGCTTAACGGATTATGCTAGCGGGAGATGGGGCACCGGGGAGCTGTTTTTT. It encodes CASSLTDYASGRWGTGELFF.

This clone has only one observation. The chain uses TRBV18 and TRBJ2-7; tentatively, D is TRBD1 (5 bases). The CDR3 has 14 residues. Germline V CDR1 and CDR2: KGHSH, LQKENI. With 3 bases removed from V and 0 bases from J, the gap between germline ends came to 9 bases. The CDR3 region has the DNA TGTGCCAGCTCACCCGGAGACAGCTCCTACGAGCAGTACTTC. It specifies CASSPGDSSYEQYF.

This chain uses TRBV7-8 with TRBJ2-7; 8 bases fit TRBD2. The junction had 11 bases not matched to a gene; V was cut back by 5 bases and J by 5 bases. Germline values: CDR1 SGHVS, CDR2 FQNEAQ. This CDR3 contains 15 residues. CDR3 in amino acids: CASSLREKAGDEQYF. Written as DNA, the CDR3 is TGTGCCAGCAGCCTCCGTGAGAAAGCGGGGGACGAGCAGTACTTC.

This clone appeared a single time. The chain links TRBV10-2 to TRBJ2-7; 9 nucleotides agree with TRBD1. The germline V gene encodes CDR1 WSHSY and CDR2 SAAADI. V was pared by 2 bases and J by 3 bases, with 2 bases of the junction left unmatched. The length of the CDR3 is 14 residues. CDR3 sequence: CASSEGQGSYEQYF. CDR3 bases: TGCGCCAGCAGTGAGGGACAGGGGAGCTACGAGCAGTACTTC.

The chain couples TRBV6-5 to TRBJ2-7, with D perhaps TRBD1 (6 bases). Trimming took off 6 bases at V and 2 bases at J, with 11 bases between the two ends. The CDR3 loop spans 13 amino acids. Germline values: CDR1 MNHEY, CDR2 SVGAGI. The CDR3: CASRRTDTYEQYF. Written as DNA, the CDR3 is TGTGCCAGCAGGCGGACAGACACCTACGAGCAGTACTTC.

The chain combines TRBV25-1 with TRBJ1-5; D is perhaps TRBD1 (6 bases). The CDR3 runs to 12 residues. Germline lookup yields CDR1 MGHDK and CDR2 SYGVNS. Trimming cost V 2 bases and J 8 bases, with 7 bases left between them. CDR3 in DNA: TGTGCCAGCAGTGAAACAGGGAAGCCCCAGCATTTT. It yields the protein CASSETGKPQHF.

The CDR3 sequence is CASRAVRDTEAFF. The CDR3 DNA is TGCGCCAGCAGGGCGGTTCGGGACACTGAAGCTTTCTTT. This chain uses TRBV5-1 with TRBJ1-1; D gene ambiguous. V gave up 5 bases and J gave up 3 bases, with 11 bases separating them. The CDR3 loop spans 13 amino acids. Germline lookup yields CDR1 SGHRS and CDR2 YFSETQ.

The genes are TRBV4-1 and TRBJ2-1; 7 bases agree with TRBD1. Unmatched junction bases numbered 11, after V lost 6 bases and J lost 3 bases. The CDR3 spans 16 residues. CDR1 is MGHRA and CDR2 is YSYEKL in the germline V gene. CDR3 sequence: CASREGLRGRYNEQFF. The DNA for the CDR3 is TGCGCCAGCAGAGAGGGATTGAGGGGGCGCTACAATGAGCAGTTCTTC.

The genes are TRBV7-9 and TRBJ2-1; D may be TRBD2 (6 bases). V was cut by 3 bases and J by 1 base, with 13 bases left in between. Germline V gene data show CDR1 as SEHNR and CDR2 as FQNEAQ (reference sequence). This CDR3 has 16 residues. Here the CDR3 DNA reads TGTGCCAGCAGCTTCGGACATGGAGGGTCCTACAATGAGCAGTTCTTC. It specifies CASSFGHGGSYNEQFF.

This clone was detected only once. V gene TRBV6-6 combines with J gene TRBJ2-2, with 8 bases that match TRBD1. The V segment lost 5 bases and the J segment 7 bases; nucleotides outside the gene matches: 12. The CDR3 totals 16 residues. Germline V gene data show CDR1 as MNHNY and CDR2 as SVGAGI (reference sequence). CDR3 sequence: CASSLISGGAVGELFF. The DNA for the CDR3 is TGTGCCAGCAGTCTAATATCAGGGGGCGCGGTCGGGGAGCTGTTTTTT.

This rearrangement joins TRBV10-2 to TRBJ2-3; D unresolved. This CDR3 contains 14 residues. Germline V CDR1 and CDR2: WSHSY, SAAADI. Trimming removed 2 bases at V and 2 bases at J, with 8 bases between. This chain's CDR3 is CASSEVAPTDTQYF. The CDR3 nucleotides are TGCGCCAGCAGTGAGGTAGCTCCCACAGATACGCAGTATTTT.

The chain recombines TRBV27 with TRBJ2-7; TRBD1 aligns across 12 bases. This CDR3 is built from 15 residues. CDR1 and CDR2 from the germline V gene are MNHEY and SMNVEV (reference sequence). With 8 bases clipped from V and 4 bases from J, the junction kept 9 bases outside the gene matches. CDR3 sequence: CASRGRDRGRYEQYF. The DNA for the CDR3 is TGTGCCAGCCGCGGGCGGGACAGGGGGCGGTACGAGCAGTACTTC.

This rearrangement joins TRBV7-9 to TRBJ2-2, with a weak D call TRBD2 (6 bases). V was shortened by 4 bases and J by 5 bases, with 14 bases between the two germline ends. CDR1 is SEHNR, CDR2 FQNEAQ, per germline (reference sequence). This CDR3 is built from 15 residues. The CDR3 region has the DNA TGTGCCAGCAGCTCATGGGAGGCCCAAACCGGGGAGCTGTTTTTT. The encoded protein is CASSSWEAQTGELFF.

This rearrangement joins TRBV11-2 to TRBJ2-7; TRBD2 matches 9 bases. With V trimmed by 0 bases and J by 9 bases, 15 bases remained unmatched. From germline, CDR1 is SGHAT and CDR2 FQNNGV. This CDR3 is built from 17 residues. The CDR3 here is CASSLDGSGGPFGRQYF. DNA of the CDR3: TGTGCCAGCAGCTTAGATGGGAGCGGGGGGCCGTTCGGAAGGCAGTACTTC.

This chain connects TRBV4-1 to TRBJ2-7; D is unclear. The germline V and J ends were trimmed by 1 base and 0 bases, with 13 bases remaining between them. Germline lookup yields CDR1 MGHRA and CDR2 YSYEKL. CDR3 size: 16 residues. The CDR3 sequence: CASSQGFQVDSYEQYF. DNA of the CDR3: TGCGCCAGCAGCCAAGGATTCCAGGTCGACTCCTACGAGCAGTACTTC.

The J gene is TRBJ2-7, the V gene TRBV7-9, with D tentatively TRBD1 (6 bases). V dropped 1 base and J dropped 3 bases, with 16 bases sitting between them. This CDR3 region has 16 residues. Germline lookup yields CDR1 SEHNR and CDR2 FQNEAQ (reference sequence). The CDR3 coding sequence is TGTGCCAGCAGCTTAGGGGGAGCTCCACAGGGCTACGAGCAGTACTTC. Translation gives CASSLGGAPQGYEQYF.

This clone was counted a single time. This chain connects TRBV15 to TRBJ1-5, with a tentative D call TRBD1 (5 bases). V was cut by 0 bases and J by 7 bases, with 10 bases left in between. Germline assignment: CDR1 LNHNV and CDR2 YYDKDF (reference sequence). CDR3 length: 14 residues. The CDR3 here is CATSRDAGKQPQHF. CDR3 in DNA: TGTGCCACCAGCAGAGATGCAGGGAAGCAGCCCCAGCATTTT.

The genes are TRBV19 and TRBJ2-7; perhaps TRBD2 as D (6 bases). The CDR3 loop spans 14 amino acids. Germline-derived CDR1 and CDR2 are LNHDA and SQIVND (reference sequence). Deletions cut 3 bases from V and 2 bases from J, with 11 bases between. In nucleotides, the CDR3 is TGTGCCAGTAGTATTCAGCGGGCCCCCTACGAGCAGTACTTC. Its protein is CASSIQRAPYEQYF.

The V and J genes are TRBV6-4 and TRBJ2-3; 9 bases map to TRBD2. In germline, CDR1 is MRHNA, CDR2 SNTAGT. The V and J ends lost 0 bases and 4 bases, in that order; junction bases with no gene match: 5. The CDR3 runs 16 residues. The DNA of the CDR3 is TGTGCCAGCAGTGACTCCGGGGCGGGGGGGTCAGATACGCAGTATTTT. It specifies CASSDSGAGGSDTQYF.

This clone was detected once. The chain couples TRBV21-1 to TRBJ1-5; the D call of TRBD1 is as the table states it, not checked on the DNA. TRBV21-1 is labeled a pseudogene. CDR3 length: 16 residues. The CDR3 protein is CASSSRQGAGNQPQHF. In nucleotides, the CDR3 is TGTGCCAGCAGCTCGCGACAGGGGGCAGGCAATCAGCCCCAGCATTTT.

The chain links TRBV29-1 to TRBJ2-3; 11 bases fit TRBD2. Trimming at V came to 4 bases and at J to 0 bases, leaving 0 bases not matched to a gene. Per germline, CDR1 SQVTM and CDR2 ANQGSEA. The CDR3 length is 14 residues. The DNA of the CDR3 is TGCAGCGTTGCTAGCGGGAGGAGCACAGATACGCAGTATTTT. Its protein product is CSVASGRSTDTQYF.

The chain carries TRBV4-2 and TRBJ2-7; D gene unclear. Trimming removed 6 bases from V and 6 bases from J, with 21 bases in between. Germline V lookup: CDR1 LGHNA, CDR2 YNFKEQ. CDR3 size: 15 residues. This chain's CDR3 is CASSSIPSVIGEQYF. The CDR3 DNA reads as TGTGCCAGCAGTTCGATCCCTAGTGTAATTGGCGAGCAGTACTTC.

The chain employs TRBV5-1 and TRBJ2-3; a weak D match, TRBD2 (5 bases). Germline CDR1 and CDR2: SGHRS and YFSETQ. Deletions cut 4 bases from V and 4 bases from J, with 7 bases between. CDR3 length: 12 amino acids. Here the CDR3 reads CASSQEADTQYF. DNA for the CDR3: TGCGCCAGCAGCCAGGAGGCAGATACGCAGTATTTT.

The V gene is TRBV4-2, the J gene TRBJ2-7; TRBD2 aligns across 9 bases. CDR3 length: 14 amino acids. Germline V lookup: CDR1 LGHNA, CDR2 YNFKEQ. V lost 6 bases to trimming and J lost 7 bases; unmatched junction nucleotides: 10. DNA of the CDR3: TGTGCCAGCAGTGGGGGCGGGAGGGCCGATGAGCAGTACTTC. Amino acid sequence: CASSGGGRADEQYF.

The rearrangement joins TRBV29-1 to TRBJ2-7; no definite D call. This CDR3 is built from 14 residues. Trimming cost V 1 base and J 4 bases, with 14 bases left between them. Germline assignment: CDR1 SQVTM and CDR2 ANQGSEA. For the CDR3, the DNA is TGCAGCGTTGAAGGGGCAGACGGATCGTACGAGCAGTACTTC. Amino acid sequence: CSVEGADGSYEQYF.

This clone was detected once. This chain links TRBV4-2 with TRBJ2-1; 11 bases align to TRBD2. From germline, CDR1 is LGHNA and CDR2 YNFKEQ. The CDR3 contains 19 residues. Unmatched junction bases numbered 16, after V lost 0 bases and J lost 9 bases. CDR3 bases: TGTGCCAGCAGCCAAGATTCGAGTATTAGCGGGGGGGCTTGGAGTGAGCAGTTCTTC. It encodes CASSQDSSISGGAWSEQFF.

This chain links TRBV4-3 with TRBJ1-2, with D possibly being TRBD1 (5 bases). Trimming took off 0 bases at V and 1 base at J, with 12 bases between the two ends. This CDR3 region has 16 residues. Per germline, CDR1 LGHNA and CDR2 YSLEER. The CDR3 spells CASSQDEYQGNYGYTF. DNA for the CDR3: TGCGCCAGCAGCCAAGACGAGTATCAGGGTAACTATGGCTACACCTTC.